Listed below are T cell receptor beta chains from one sample, sequenced in a study of cytomegalovirus exposure and HLA in healthy donors. Profiled with immunoSEQ multiplex PCR; TCRdb holds only in-frame clones, not every one. The sample lists approximately 140,000 clones, 70% to 85% occurring once. Sequenced: PBMCs. These receptors were collected from a woman between 40 and 50 years old in good health and CMV-seronegative. The CDR3 runs from the conserved cysteine through the conserved F or W. The D gene is left open where the match is weak. Clone size is shown for a subset of rows, as once, few, many or a class of expanded clone.

D gene | J gene | clone size | V gene | CDR3 DNA | CDR3 protein
. | TRBJ2-7 | . | TRBV28 | TGTGCCAGCACCACCCTTTTTCGAGGGGGGAGGGTCTACGAGCAGTACTTC | CASTTLFRGGRVYEQYF
TRBD2 | TRBJ2-7 | . | TRBV18 | TGTGCCAGCTCACCAGGGACTAGCGGACTAATGGAGCAGTACTTC | CASSPGTSGLMEQYF
TRBD1 | TRBJ2-5 | . | TRBV28 | TGTGCCAGCAGTTTAGGCAGGGGGTTGGAGACCCAGTACTTC | CASSLGRGLETQYF
. | TRBJ2-1 | few | TRBV7-3 | TGTGCCAGCAGCCCACTGGGCGTTATGGACAATGAGCAGTTCTTC | CASSPLGVMDNEQFF
TRBD2 | TRBJ2-5 | . | TRBV7-2 | TGTGCCAGCAGCTTGCCCGGGACTAGCATTAGGGGGCAAGAGACCCAGTACTTC | CASSLPGTSIRGQETQYF
. | TRBJ2-7 | . | TRBV7-8 | TGTGCCAGCAGCTTAGGTCCGGGTGGATTCTACGAGCAGTACTTC | CASSLGPGGFYEQYF
. | TRBJ2-1 | . | TRBV7-6 | TGTGCCAGCAGCTTATCCGGGATCCGAGGACTACGATACAATGAGCAGTTCTTC | CASSLSGIRGLRYNEQFF
TRBD1 | TRBJ1-1 | . | TRBV9 | TGTGCCAGCAGCGTAGGTCCAGGGGGCGACTTGAACACTGAAGCTTTCTTT | CASSVGPGGDLNTEAFF
TRBD1 | TRBJ1-6 | . | TRBV27 | TGTGCCAGCAGTTTTTTAGGGACAGGGGATTCACCCCTCCACTTT | CASSFLGTGDSPLHF
. | TRBJ2-3 | once | TRBV9 | TGTGCCAGCAGCGGTCTAGGTTTGGATACGCAGTATTTT | CASSGLGLDTQYF
. | TRBJ2-1 | . | TRBV25-1 | TGTGCCAGCAGTGAAAGGAGGGCGTGGTACAATGAGCAGTTCTTC | CASSERRAWYNEQFF
TRBD1 | TRBJ1-3 | . | TRBV13 | TGTGCCAGCAGCTTCTACCACAGGGGCCAGCACACCATATATTTT | CASSFYHRGQHTIYF
. | TRBJ2-3 | . | TRBV6-6 | TGTGCCAGCAGCCAACCGGGAAGGGACACAGATACGCAGTATTTT | CASSQPGRDTDTQYF
TRBD2 | TRBJ2-1 | few | TRBV6-1 | TGTGCCAGCAGGTTTAGCGGGTCCTACAATGAGCAGTTCTTC | CASRFSGSYNEQFF
. | TRBJ1-1 | . | TRBV5-6 | TGTGCCAGCAGCTTCCGCGGGGTCAAGTACACTGAAGCTTTCTTT | CASSFRGVKYTEAFF
TRBD1 | TRBJ1-4 | . | TRBV28 | TGTGCCAGCAGTCCCCAGGGACAGCTTAATGAAAAACTGTTTTTT | CASSPQGQLNEKLFF
TRBD1 | TRBJ1-5 | . | TRBV28 | TGTGCCAGCTGGGGACAGTTTTCCAATCAGCCCCAGCATTTT | CASWGQFSNQPQHF
. | TRBJ2-2 | . | TRBV5-1 | TGCGCCAGCAGCTTGGCACCTTCAGGGGCCGGGGAGCTGTTTTTT | CASSLAPSGAGELFF
TRBD1 | TRBJ1-5 | . | TRBV6-6 | TGTGCCAGTACCCGGACAGGGTCATATAGCAATCAGCCCCAGCATTTT | CASTRTGSYSNQPQHF
TRBD1 | TRBJ1-3 | . | TRBV7-2 | TGTGCCAGCCTTGGGACAGGGAATCCCAATTACTCTGGAAACACCATATATTTT | CASLGTGNPNYSGNTIYF
TRBD2 | TRBJ2-5 | . | TRBV11-2 | TGTGCCAGCAGCTTAGAAGGGGCGGGGGAACAAGAGACCCAGTACTTC | CASSLEGAGEQETQYF
TRBD1 | TRBJ2-1 | . | TRBV7-2 | TGTGCCAGCAGCTCCGGACAGGGGCGGGATGAGCAGTTCTTC | CASSSGQGRDEQFF
. | TRBJ2-2 | . | TRBV30 | TGTGCCTGGAGTGTAGGGACATTTATAACCGGGGAGCTGTTTTTT | CAWSVGTFITGELFF
TRBD1 | TRBJ1-2 | . | TRBV27 | TGTGCCAGCAGTCCCCTGGACAGGGGCTATGGCTACACCTTC | CASSPLDRGYGYTF
TRBD2 | TRBJ2-7 | . | TRBV2 | TGTGCCAGCAGGGACCATCCGGGACTAGCGGGGGAGCACGCCTACGAGCAGTACTTC | CASRDHPGLAGEHAYEQYF
. | TRBJ2-7 | . | TRBV7-3 | TGTGCCAGCAGCTTACGGATTAGTAGCTCCTACGAGCAGTACTTC | CASSLRISSSYEQYF
. | TRBJ2-1 | . | TRBV11-1 | TGTGCCAGCAGCCCGGGACTCTACAATGAGCAGTTCTTC | CASSPGLYNEQFF
. | TRBJ2-2 | . | TRBV19 | TGTGCCAGTAGTATAGTCACTAGTCAATACACCGGGGAGCTGTTTTTT | CASSIVTSQYTGELFF